The rows below give T cell receptor beta chains drawn from one sample of a study of tumour-infiltrating T cells in Burkitt lymphoma. The table came from immunoSEQ multiplex PCR; TCRdb's copy has only in-frame clones and leaves some out. In the table there are about 3,300 clones, about an eighth of which are singletons. Material: tumor tissue. These receptors were taken from a human donor with Burkitt lymphoma. Both conserved end residues are part of each CDR3. A D gene is named only where the DNA matches it firmly. Clone size is not always given. Where it is, it says once, few, many or a class for expanded clones.

abundance	v_gene	j_gene	d_gene	CDR3nt	CDR3aa
few	TRBV4-2	TRBJ2-5	-	TGTGCCAGCAGTCGGGACTCTCTTTTTCGAGAGACCCAGTACTTC	CASSRDSLFRETQYF
few	TRBV5-1	TRBJ2-3	TRBD2	TGCGCCAGCAGCTTCGTCGGGGGGTCAGATACGCAGTATTTT	CASSFVGGSDTQYF
once	TRBV5-1	TRBJ1-4	-	TGCGCCAGCAGCTTGGTAGGGGTAAATCCCGAAAAACTGTTTTTT	CASSLVGVNPEKLFF
-	TRBV7-2	TRBJ1-2	-	TGTGCCAGCAGCTTAGCAGGGGTGCCGGATTGGGAGGGCTACACCTTC	CASSLAGVPDWEGYTF
-	TRBV5-1	TRBJ2-7	TRBD2	TGCGCCAGCAGCCTCCGAGCGGGGGGATCGAACGAGCAGTACTTC	CASSLRAGGSNEQYF
few	TRBV18	TRBJ2-1	TRBD2	TGTGCCAGCAGGCTAGCGGGGGGCCGGAATGAGCAGTTCTTC	CASRLAGGRNEQFF
-	TRBV9	TRBJ1-3	-	TGTGCCAGCAGCAACACAGGCCCTTCTGGAAACACCATATATTTT	CASSNTGPSGNTIYF
-	TRBV6-5	TRBJ2-7	TRBD2	TGTGCCAGCAGTTACAGCGGGGGGGGCTCCTACGAGCAGTACTTC	CASSYSGGGSYEQYF
-	TRBV13	TRBJ1-2	-	TGTGCCAGCAGCTTAGGGCTGGGATCTATTAACTATGGCTACACCTTC	CASSLGLGSINYGYTF
few	TRBV4-1	TRBJ2-1	TRBD2	TGCGCCAGCAGCCAAGTACTAGCGGGGGGACTAAATGAGCAGTTCTTC	CASSQVLAGGLNEQFF
few	TRBV7-9	TRBJ1-1	-	TGTGCCAGCAGCAAAGACGGAAACACTGAAGCTTTCTTT	CASSKDGNTEAFF
-	TRBV7-2	TRBJ2-5	-	TGTGCCAGCAGCTTTCTTCCGAAAGAGACCCAGTACTTC	CASSFLPKETQYF
few	TRBV7-2	TRBJ2-1	TRBD2	TGTGCCAGCAGCTTCCCCTCGACTAGCGGGGGGGCCTACAATGAGCAGTTCTTC	CASSFPSTSGGAYNEQFF
-	TRBV5-4	TRBJ2-2	TRBD2	TGTGCCAGCAGCTTGATGCGGGGGGCGTTCCCCGGGGAGCTGTTTTTT	CASSLMRGAFPGELFF
-	TRBV5-6	TRBJ1-1	-	TGTGCCAGCAGCCCTCTTGCAGGGTTCACTGAAGCTTTCTTT	CASSPLAGFTEAFF
few	TRBV11-3	TRBJ1-1	-	TGTGCCAGCAGCTCAAGCGCCGGGGTGAACACTGAAGCTTTCTTT	CASSSSAGVNTEAFF
few	TRBV15	TRBJ1-3	-	TGTGCCACCAGCAGAGACAGGGTGTCTGGAAACACCATATATTTT	CATSRDRVSGNTIYF
few	TRBV9	TRBJ1-4	-	TGTGCCAGCAGCGTAGGGGCAGCAGCAACTAATGAAAAACTGTTTTTT	CASSVGAAATNEKLFF
-	TRBV2	TRBJ2-1	TRBD2	TGTGCCAGCAGTGAAACGGGACTAGCGGGGTCTGAGCAGTTCTTC	CASSETGLAGSEQFF
few	TRBV27	TRBJ2-1	-	TGTGCCAGCAGAGGGGTTGGGGCTTCGACCTACAATGAGCAGTTCTTC	CASRGVGASTYNEQFF
few	TRBV4-3	TRBJ2-7	-	TGCGCCAGCAGCCAAGAGACAGGTAACTACGAGCAGTACTTC	CASSQETGNYEQYF
few	TRBV7-9	TRBJ1-5	TRBD1	TGTGCCAGCAGCCCTACGACAGGGAGGTGGGATAGCAATCAGCCCCAGCATTTT	CASSPTTGRWDSNQPQHF
-	TRBV5-6	TRBJ2-3	-	TGTGCCAGCAGGAGAGGGGGGGGCACAGATACGCAGTATTTT	CASRRGGGTDTQYF
-	TRBV6-5	TRBJ1-6	-	TGTGCCAGCAGGGGGGACATGCTGGCTTCACCCTTCCACTTT	CASRGDMLASPFHF
few	TRBV5-4	TRBJ1-6	-	TGTGCCAGCAGCTTGGGGTTGAGCAATTCACCCCTCCACTTT	CASSLGLSNSPLHF
-	TRBV27	TRBJ2-5	TRBD2	TGTGCCAGCAGTTCGGGGGAGACTAGCTGGGGAGAGACCCAGTACTTC	CASSSGETSWGETQYF
-	TRBV12-5	TRBJ1-3	-	TGTGCTAGTGGTTTGATAGCCTCTGGAAACACCATATATTTT	CASGLIASGNTIYF
few	TRBV30	TRBJ2-7	TRBD1	TGTGCCTGGAGTGGACAGGGGATCTCCTACGAGCAGTACTTC	CAWSGQGISYEQYF
few	TRBV19	TRBJ2-3	-	TGTGCCAGTAGTCCCCGGGACACAGATACGCAGTATTTT	CASSPRDTDTQYF
-	TRBV9	TRBJ2-1	-	TGTGCCAGCAGCTCAAGCAGCTATCCCTACAATGAGCAGTTCTTC	CASSSSSYPYNEQFF
few	TRBV7-9	TRBJ2-2	-	TGTGCCAGCAGCTCCGGGTCGCCCGGGGAGCTGTTTTTT	CASSSGSPGELFF
-	TRBV7-2	TRBJ1-1	-	TGTGCCAGCAGCCTACTAGGTGTCGAAGCTTTCTTT	CASSLLGVEAFF
few	TRBV15	TRBJ1-4	-	TGTGCCACCAGCAGAGGGTCCGGACAGACAAATGAAAAACTGTTTTTT	CATSRGSGQTNEKLFF
-	TRBV7-6	TRBJ2-3	TRBD2	TGTGCCAGCAGCTTGGGTAGCGGGGGTCCTGGAGATACGCAGTATTTT	CASSLGSGGPGDTQYF
few	TRBV6-6	TRBJ1-1	-	TGTGCCAGCAGTTACAATCAGGGGATCGACACTGAAGCTTTCTTT	CASSYNQGIDTEAFF
few	TRBV6-5	TRBJ1-2	-	TGTGCCGTGCTCTCGAGGGGCGGGGGCTACACCTTC	CAVLSRGGGYTF
-	TRBV19	TRBJ2-6	-	TGTGCCAGTTCGGTCTCTGGGGCCAACGTCCTGACTTTC	CASSVSGANVLTF
-	TRBV18	TRBJ1-3	-	TGTGCCAGCTCACCACTGACAATCTCTGGAAACACCATATATTTT	CASSPLTISGNTIYF
few	TRBV7-2	TRBJ2-7	-	TGTGCCAGCAGCTTACAACTAGACTACGAGCAGTACTTC	CASSLQLDYEQYF
few	TRBV5-6	TRBJ2-2	-	TGTGCCAGCAGCTTGGGACAGAACACCGGGGAGCTGTTTTTT	CASSLGQNTGELFF